The source of this T cell receptor (beta chain) is a study of CD8+CD57+ T cells in acquired aplastic anemia. Across the whole study: Across the sorted CD4+ and CD8+ cells, DNA amounts averaged approximately 3 ug.

CD8+CD57+ cell expansion, shown by flow cytometry, had occurred in the patients selected for sequencing. There were no patients without severe acquired aplastic anemia. No therapy had been given to the patients at the time of blood sampling. Study-level points and caveats: Researchers report that twenty-nine CD8+ CDR3 sequences appeared in both patients and controls.

J was trimmed by 5 bases and V by 4 bases; bases with no gene match: 4. Per germline, CDR1 SGHVS and CDR2 FNYEAQ. The CDR3 contains 16 residues. Concerning this clonotype itself: What it binds is unknown.

Genomic DNA, the template, was used for profiling of the TCR beta VDJ and CDR3. One entry per CDR3 protein results from TCRdb running MiXCR on the reads. The sample lists approximately 200,000 distinct CDR3 sequences; approximately 51% were seen once. This chain connects TRBV7-6 to TRBJ2-5; 16 bases agree with TRBD2. Sequencing used sorted CD4+, CD8+, or CD8+CD57+ T cells (not recorded which) from PBMCs. The sequence derives from a human donor with aplastic anemia. For the CDR3, the DNA is TGTGCCAGCAGCTCTTTGGGACTAGCGGGGGGGGAGACCCAGTACTTC. It encodes CASSSLGLAGGETQYF.